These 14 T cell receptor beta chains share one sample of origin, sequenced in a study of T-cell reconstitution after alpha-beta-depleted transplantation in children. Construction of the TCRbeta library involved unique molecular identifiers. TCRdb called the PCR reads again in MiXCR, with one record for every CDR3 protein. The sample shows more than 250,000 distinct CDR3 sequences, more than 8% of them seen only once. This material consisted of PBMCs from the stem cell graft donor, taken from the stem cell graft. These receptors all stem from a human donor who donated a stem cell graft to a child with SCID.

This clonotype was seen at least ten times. The CDR3 protein is CATSGAGSNEQFF. DNA for the CDR3: TGTGCCACCAGTGGGGCAGGGTCCAATGAGCAGTTCTTC. The chain couples TRBV24-1 to TRBJ2-1; maybe TRBD1 (5 bases). CDR1 is KGHDR and CDR2 is SFDVKD in the germline V gene. The CDR3 length is 13 residues. V dropped 5 bases and J dropped 6 bases, with 10 bases sitting between them.

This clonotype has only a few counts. The CDR3 bases are TGTGCCATCACTCCGGGGAACTATGGCTACACCTTC. Residues: CAITPGNYGYTF. The gene calls are TRBV10-3 and TRBJ1-2; D gene unclear. This CDR3 comprises 12 residues. V gave up 7 bases and J gave up 2 bases, with 8 bases separating them. Germline lookup yields CDR1 ENHRY and CDR2 SYGVKD.

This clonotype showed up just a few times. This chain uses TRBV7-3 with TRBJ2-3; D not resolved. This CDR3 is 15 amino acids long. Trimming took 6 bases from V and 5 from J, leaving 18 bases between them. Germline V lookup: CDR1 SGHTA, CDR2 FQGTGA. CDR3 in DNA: TGTGCCAGCAGTCAAGGCCGTGGCTGGGGAGATACGCAGTATTTT. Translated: CASSQGRGWGDTQYF.

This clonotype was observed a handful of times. The CDR3 DNA reads TGCGCCAGCAGTTCCGGGACCCTCGAAAATCAGCCCCAGCATTTT. Residues: CASSSGTLENQPQHF. The rearrangement links TRBV5-1 to TRBJ1-5, with D perhaps matching TRBD1 (5 bases). From germline, CDR1 is SGHRS and CDR2 YFSETQ. The CDR3 is 15 residues long. V dropped 5 bases and J dropped 4 bases, with 16 bases sitting between them. Full variable domain (outside the CDR3, taken from reference TRBV5-1 and TRBJ1-5): KAGVTQTPRYLIKTRGQQVTLSCSPISGHRSVSWYQQTPGQGLQFLFEYFSETQRNKGNFPGRFSGRQFSNSRSEMNVSTLELGDSALYLCASSSGTLENQPQHFGDGTRLSIL.

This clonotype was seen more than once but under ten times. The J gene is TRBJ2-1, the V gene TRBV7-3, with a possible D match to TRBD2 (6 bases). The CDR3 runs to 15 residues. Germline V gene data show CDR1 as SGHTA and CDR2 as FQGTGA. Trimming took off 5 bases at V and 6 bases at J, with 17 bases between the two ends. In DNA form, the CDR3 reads TGTGCCAGCAGCCCCGGGACTTCTCAAAGCAATGAGCAGTTCTTC. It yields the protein CASSPGTSQSNEQFF.

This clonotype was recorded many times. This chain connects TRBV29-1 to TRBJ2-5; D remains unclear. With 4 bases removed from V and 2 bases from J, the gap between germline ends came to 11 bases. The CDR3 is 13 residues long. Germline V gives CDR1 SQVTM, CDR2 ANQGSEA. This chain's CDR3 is CSVVGLVQETQYF. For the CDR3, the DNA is TGCAGCGTTGTCGGCCTAGTGCAAGAGACCCAGTACTTC.

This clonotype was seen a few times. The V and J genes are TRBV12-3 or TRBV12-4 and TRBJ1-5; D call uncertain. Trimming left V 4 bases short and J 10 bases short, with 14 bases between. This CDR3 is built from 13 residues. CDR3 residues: CASSWATENPQHF. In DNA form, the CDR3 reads TGTGCCAGCAGTTGGGCTACAGAAAATCCCCAGCATTTT.

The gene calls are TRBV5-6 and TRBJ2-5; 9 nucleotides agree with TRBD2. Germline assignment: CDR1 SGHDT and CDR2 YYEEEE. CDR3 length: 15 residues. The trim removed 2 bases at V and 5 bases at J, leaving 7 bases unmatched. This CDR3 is CASSFQSSGTETQYF. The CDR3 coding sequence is TGTGCCAGCAGCTTCCAGTCTAGCGGGACTGAGACCCAGTACTTC.

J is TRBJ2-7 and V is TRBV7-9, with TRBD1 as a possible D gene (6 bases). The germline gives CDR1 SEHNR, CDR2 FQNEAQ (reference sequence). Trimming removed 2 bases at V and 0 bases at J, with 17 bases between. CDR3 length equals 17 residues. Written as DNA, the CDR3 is TGTGCCAGCAGCTTATCTGGGGGCGGTGGCAGCTCCTACGAGCAGTACTTC. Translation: CASSLSGGGGSSYEQYF.

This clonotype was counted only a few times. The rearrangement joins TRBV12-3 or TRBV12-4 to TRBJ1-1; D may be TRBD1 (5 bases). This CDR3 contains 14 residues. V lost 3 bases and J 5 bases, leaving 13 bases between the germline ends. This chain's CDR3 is CASSLGRVDTEAFF. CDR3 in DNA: TGTGCCAGCAGTTTGGGCAGGGTGGATACTGAAGCTTTCTTT.

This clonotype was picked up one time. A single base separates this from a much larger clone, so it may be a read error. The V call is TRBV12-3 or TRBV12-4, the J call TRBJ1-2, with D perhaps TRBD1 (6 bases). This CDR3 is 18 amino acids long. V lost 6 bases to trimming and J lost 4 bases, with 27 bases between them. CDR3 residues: CASRPTEWGRGDVYGYTF. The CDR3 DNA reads TGTGCCAGCAGACCGACCGAGTGGGGGCGCGGCGATGTCTATGGCTACACCTTC.

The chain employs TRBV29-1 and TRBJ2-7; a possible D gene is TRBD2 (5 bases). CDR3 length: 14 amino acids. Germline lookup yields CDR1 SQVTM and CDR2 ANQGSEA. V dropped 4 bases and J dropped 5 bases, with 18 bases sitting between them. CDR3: CSVVGVAFAHEQYF. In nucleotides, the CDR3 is TGCAGCGTTGTCGGAGTAGCGTTTGCCCACGAGCAGTACTTC.

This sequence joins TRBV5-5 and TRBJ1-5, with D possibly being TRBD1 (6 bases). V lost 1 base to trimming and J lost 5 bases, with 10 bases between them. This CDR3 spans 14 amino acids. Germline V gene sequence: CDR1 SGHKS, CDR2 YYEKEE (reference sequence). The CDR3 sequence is CASSLSRGDQPQHF. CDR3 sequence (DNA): TGTGCCAGCAGCTTGAGCAGGGGAGATCAGCCCCAGCATTTT.

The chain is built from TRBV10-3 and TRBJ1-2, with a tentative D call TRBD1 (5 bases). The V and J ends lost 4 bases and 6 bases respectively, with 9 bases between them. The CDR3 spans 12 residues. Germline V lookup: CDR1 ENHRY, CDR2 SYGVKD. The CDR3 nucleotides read TGTGCCATCAGTGCGGGACCCGATGGCTACACCTTC. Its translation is CAISAGPDGYTF.